The sequence of this T cell receptor (beta chain) was determined in a study of shared clonotypes between healthy human individuals. Genomic DNA of each subset was evenly split across several immunoSEQ plates. Clones were sequenced by immunoSEQ multiplex PCR, and TCRdb holds only the in-frame ones, with some missing. The sample comprises 2,100,000 or so clones, approximately 96% of which are singletons, and more than 0.1% rests with the top ten. Germline-derived CDR1 and CDR2 are MNHNS and SASEGT. V lost 7 bases and J lost 3; bases outside the gene matches: 11. The CDR3 totals 15 residues. The receptor was isolated from a young man in good health. This rearrangement joins TRBV6-1 to TRBJ2-5; 7 positions agree with TRBD1. Material: naive CD4+ T cells sorted from blood. As for subset: CD45RA+ positively selected. CDR3: CASNLGTAGEETQYF. CDR3 bases: TGTGCCAGCAATCTGGGGACAGCTGGGGAAGAGACCCAGTACTTC.